The 19 T cell receptor beta chains reported below all come from one sample, sequenced in a study of human T cells and chemical hapten exposure. Time point: patch test 3, about 24 weeks after DPC sensitization. Treatment specified: therapeutic diphenylcyclopropenone sensitization with weekly scalp DPC. TCRdb re-called the RACE reads with MiXCR, one entry per CDR3 protein. Among some 96,000 distinct CDR3 sequences, roughly a quarter were seen once, and the ten largest hold around a tenth. This specimen consisted of whole blood, obtained in connection with sensitization to the hapten diphenylcyclopropenone (DPC). These receptors all come from a man aged 35 to 55 with alopecia areata. Some clones in this sample may be carry-over from other donors' samples.

The chain joins TRBV6-5 to TRBJ1-1; D unresolved. Trimming cost V 2 bases and J 3 bases, with 16 bases left between them. Germline CDR1 is MNHEY and CDR2 is SVGAGI. CDR3 size: 16 residues. The CDR3 loop is CASSYGKSFLDTEAFF. The CDR3 DNA reads as TGTGCCAGCAGTTACGGGAAGTCCTTTTTGGACACTGAAGCTTTCTTT.

The chain couples TRBV12-3 or TRBV12-4 to TRBJ1-1; TRBD1 agrees at 7 bases. Losses at the gene ends were 1 base for V and 3 bases for J; bases not matched to a gene: 5. The CDR3 totals 15 residues. This CDR3 reads CASSLVPTGYTEAFF. Here the CDR3 DNA reads TGTGCCAGCAGTTTAGTGCCGACAGGGTACACTGAAGCTTTCTTT.

The V call is TRBV11-2, the J call TRBJ2-7; D possibly matches TRBD1 or TRBD2 (5 bases each). The CDR3 loop spans 11 amino acids. Trimming removed 4 bases at V and 8 bases at J, with 9 bases between. Looked up from germline, CDR1 is SGHAT and CDR2 is FQNNGV. The CDR3 sequence is CASSWTGQQYF. In DNA, the CDR3 is TGTGCCAGCAGCTGGACGGGACAGCAGTACTTC.

This clonotype was detected a few times. This chain links TRBV20-1 with TRBJ1-1; D might be TRBD1 (6 bases). The CDR3 is 14 residues long. Trimming pared 6 bases from V and 2 bases from J, leaving 16 bases between. The germline gives CDR1 DFQATT, CDR2 SNEGSKA (reference sequence). The DNA of the CDR3 is TGCAGTGCGCGGAGGACAGTGGCCAACACTGAAGCTTTCTTT. As protein: CSARRTVANTEAFF.

V and J are TRBV14 and TRBJ2-1; 9 positions agree with TRBD1. Per germline, CDR1 SGHDN and CDR2 FVKESK. The CDR3 extends over 16 amino acids. V gave up 0 bases and J gave up 7 bases; unmatched junction bases: 7. The DNA of the CDR3 is TGTGCCAGCAGCCAAGATCAGGGACAGGGCCGTAATGAGCAGTTCTTC. The encoded protein is CASSQDQGQGRNEQFF.

This clonotype has just a few counts. The V call is TRBV28, the J call TRBJ2-7; no clear D. Per the germline V gene, CDR1 is MDHEN and CDR2 is SYDVKM. This CDR3 is built from 13 residues. The V gene lost 3 bases and the J gene lost 0 bases, with 6 bases spanning the gap. The CDR3: CASSFQSSYEQYF. CDR3 DNA sequence: TGTGCCAGCAGTTTCCAGAGCTCCTACGAGCAGTACTTC.

This clonotype was detected a few times. The J gene is TRBJ1-4, the V gene TRBV20-1, with D possibly being TRBD1 (6 bases). Trimming removed 0 bases at V and 0 bases at J, with 17 bases between. The CDR3 extends over 18 amino acids. Per the germline V gene, CDR1 is DFQATT and CDR2 is SNEGSKA (reference sequence). In DNA form, the CDR3 reads TGCAGTGCTAGAGATCGGAGACAGGCCTATGCAACTAATGAAAAACTGTTTTTT. Translating it yields CSARDRRQAYATNEKLFF.

CDR3 DNA sequence: TGTGCCAGCACCTACCGCCGAACCTCCTACAATGAGCAGTTCTTC. Amino acid sequence: CASTYRRTSYNEQFF. The rearrangement joins TRBV5-6 to TRBJ2-1; D gene unclear. CDR3 length equals 15 residues. Per germline, CDR1 SGHDT and CDR2 YYEEEE. The germline V and J ends were trimmed by 6 bases and 0 bases, with 13 bases remaining between them.

V gene TRBV10-3 combines with J gene TRBJ2-5, with TRBD1 matching 9 bases. J was trimmed by 1 base and V by 6 bases; bases with no gene match: 3. The CDR3 has 14 amino acids. The germline V gene has CDR1 ENHRY and CDR2 SYGVKD. In nucleotides, the CDR3 is TGTGCCATCAGCTTGACAGGGGGCCAAGAGACCCAGTACTTC. It specifies CAISLTGGQETQYF.

The genes are TRBV4-3 and TRBJ2-3, with TRBD2 matching 11 bases. Germline values: CDR1 LGHNA, CDR2 YSLEER. The CDR3 is 15 residues long. The V segment lost 0 bases and the J segment 4 bases; nucleotides outside the gene matches: 0. The CDR3: CASSQEGLAADTQYF. DNA of the CDR3: TGCGCCAGCAGCCAAGAGGGACTAGCGGCAGATACGCAGTATTTT.

This clonotype turned up a few times. The CDR3 DNA follows: TGTGCCAGCAGTTTGGACAGGAGGGACAATGAAAAACTGTTTTTT. It specifies CASSLDRRDNEKLFF. This rearrangement joins TRBV6-5 to TRBJ1-4; 7 nucleotides agree with TRBD1. This CDR3 spans 15 amino acids. Trimming cost V 4 bases and J 5 bases; bases outside gene matches: 7. Germline V gene lookup returns CDR1 MNHEY and CDR2 SVGAGI.

A few counts support this clonotype. This chain links TRBV28 with TRBJ1-2; unclear D gene. This CDR3 spans 11 amino acids. Germline loops: CDR1 MDHEN, CDR2 SYDVKM. V was cut by 4 bases and J by 2 bases, with 2 bases left in between. The CDR3 sequence: CASSSNYGYTF. The CDR3 DNA sequence: TGTGCCAGCAGTTCCAACTATGGCTACACCTTC.

Only one count was recorded for this clonotype. V and J are TRBV3-1 and TRBJ2-3; 13 positions match TRBD2. Germline CDR1 LGHDT, CDR2 YNNKEL (reference sequence). Unmatched junction bases numbered 1, after V lost 5 bases and J lost 11 bases. The CDR3 contains 12 residues. CDR3 region: CASSWTSGGQYF. The CDR3 DNA is TGTGCCAGCAGCTGGACTAGCGGGGGGCAGTATTTT.

The genes are TRBV12-3 or TRBV12-4 and TRBJ1-2; the match to TRBD1 covers 10 bases. V dropped 7 bases and J dropped 2; count of bases not matched to a gene: 10. This CDR3 contains 16 residues. DNA of the CDR3: TGTGCCAGCAAGGGTTGGGGGACAGGGGACAACTATGGCTACACCTTC. As protein: CASKGWGTGDNYGYTF.

This clonotype was counted only a few times. The chain employs TRBV11-2 and TRBJ1-2; TRBD1 might be the D (6 bases). V was shortened by 2 bases and J by 2 bases, with 9 bases between the two germline ends. Germline CDR1 reads SGHAT; CDR2 reads FQNNGV. The length of the CDR3 is 14 residues. This chain's CDR3 is CASSLTGKNYGYTF. The CDR3 DNA reads TGTGCCAGCAGCTTAACAGGGAAGAACTATGGCTACACCTTC.

The V and J genes are TRBV20-1 and TRBJ2-5; weak D call: TRBD2 (7 bases). Trimming left V 1 base short and J 2 bases short, with 17 bases between. The germline V gene has CDR1 DFQATT and CDR2 SNEGSKA (reference sequence). The CDR3 runs 16 residues. CDR3 residues: CSARVGGRLVQETQYF. The CDR3 DNA reads as TGCAGTGCTAGAGTCGGGGGGCGACTAGTTCAAGAGACCCAGTACTTC.

This sequence joins TRBV7-2 and TRBJ2-1; 14 bases map to TRBD2. The CDR3 runs 17 residues. Trimming cost V 5 bases and J 8 bases; bases outside gene matches: 11. CDR1 and CDR2 from the germline V gene are SGHTA and FQGNSA. CDR3 sequence reads: CASSRDGTSGSRDEQFF. In nucleotides, the CDR3 is TGTGCCAGCAGCCGCGACGGGACTAGCGGGAGTAGAGATGAGCAGTTCTTC.

The V and J genes are TRBV7-6 and TRBJ2-1, with TRBD2 as a possible D gene (7 bases). Germline CDR1 reads SGHVS; CDR2 reads FNYEAQ. V shed 1 base and J shed 10 bases, with 14 bases lying between them. The CDR3 sequence is 14 residues long. The CDR3 here is CASSLDSGGGEQFF. The CDR3 nucleotides read TGTGCCAGCAGCTTAGACTCGGGGGGCGGGGAGCAGTTCTTC.

V usage is TRBV28 and J usage is TRBJ2-3, with D possibly TRBD2 on 7 matching bases. Trimming stripped 6 bases from V and 15 bases from J, with 19 bases between. Germline-derived CDR1 and CDR2 are MDHEN and SYDVKM. The CDR3 contains 12 residues. The CDR3 DNA follows: TGTGCCAGCAGCGAGGGGGGGGGACCCCTATATTTT. Translated, it gives CASSEGGGPLYF.